Following are 32 T cell receptor beta chains from one sample sequenced in a study of T cells in women clearing cervical HPV infection (dated by TCRdb to 2017 to 2018). Libraries were prepared through the immunoSEQ multiplex PCR assay. TCRdb stores this immuneACCESS table with in-frame sequences only. Part of the clones is absent; in the studies checked, under half of the shortfall reflects unresolved V genes, and no reason is known for the rest. The sample table records tens of thousands of clones. The ten largest clones represent 5.5% to 8.5% of the sample. The material sequenced was blood buffy coat. The receptors shown here come from a woman aged 18 to 75 with a cervical HPV16 infection that either progressed to CIN3+ or cleared (not recorded which).

Worth noting for this clone: Read sequence stops 3 residues before the CDR3 end, and the germline J gene provides the missing end. The gene calls are TRBV5-1 and TRBJ1-1; perhaps TRBD1 as D (6 bases). Germline CDR1 and CDR2: SGHRS and YFSETQ. V shed 4 bases and J shed 4 bases, with 23 bases lying between them. CDR3 length equals 17 residues. The CDR3 loop is CASSPNREFNPSTEAFF. Incomplete CDR3 DNA: TGCGCCAGCAGCCCAAACAGGGAGTTCAACCCTAGCACTGAA.

On this clone: The sequence runs out 3 residues before the end of the CDR3; the remainder is reconstructed from the germline J gene. The rearrangement uses TRBV5-1 and TRBJ1-1; TRBD1 agrees at 7 bases. The length of the CDR3 is 15 residues. With V trimmed by 0 bases and J by 3 bases, 5 bases remained unmatched. Germline V gives CDR1 SGHRS, CDR2 YFSETQ. CDR3 sequence reads: CASSLASRGDTEAFF. CDR3 bases read: TGCGCCAGCAGCTTGGCTTCCAGGGGGGACACTGAA.

CDR3 in amino acids: CSARAPRGSLSSYEQYF. The CDR3 bases that were read are TGCAGTGCTAGAGCCCCTAGGGGATCCCTTAGCTCCTACGAG. The rearrangement links TRBV20-1 to TRBJ2-7; weak D call: TRBD1 (5 bases). The CDR3 goes on 3 residues after the read ends, and that part is filled in from the germline J gene. V was shortened by 1 base and J by 0 bases, with 19 bases between the two germline ends. The length of the CDR3 is 17 residues. In germline, CDR1 is DFQATT, CDR2 SNEGSKA (reference sequence).

Note on this clone: The DNA ends 3 residues before the CDR3 does, and the rest of the CDR3 is filled in from the germline J gene. The rearrangement joins TRBV7-3 to TRBJ2-2; D ambiguous. The V gene lost 2 bases and the J gene lost 7 bases, with 8 bases spanning the gap. The CDR3 is 13 residues long. CDR1 SGHTA and CDR2 FQGTGA come from the germline V gene. Incomplete CDR3 DNA: TGTGCCAGCAGCTTAGTGGCCCGCGGGGAG. Translated, it gives CASSLVARGE. The whole CDR3 sequence reads CASSLVARGELFF.

CDR3 DNA, as far as it was read: TGTGCCAGCAGTTTTCAGTACGGGAATGAAAAA. Amino acid sequence: CASSFQYGNEK. The full-length CDR3 reads as CASSFQYGNEKLFF. J is TRBJ1-4 and V is TRBV28; no firm D call. Sequencing ends 3 residues short of the CDR3 end; the germline J gene provides the rest. Germline V gene sequence: CDR1 MDHEN, CDR2 SYDVKM. Deletions cut 3 bases from V and 5 bases from J, with 10 bases between. The CDR3 length is 14 residues.

A word on this clone: The read falls 3 residues short of the CDR3 end, and the missing part is taken from the germline J gene. This chain joins TRBV7-6 and TRBJ2-5, with 14 bases lining up with TRBD2. V was clipped by 5 bases and J by 5 bases; unmatched bases: 7. The CDR3 is 16 amino acids. Germline V gene data show CDR1 as SGHVS and CDR2 as FNYEAQ. Incomplete CDR3 DNA: TGTGCCAGCAGCCCGACTAGCGGGGGGGCAGGGGAGACC. It specifies CASSPTSGGAGET. The whole CDR3 region reads CASSPTSGGAGETQYF.

Points on this clone: From the germline J gene comes the end of the CDR3, since the read stops 3 residues before it. The chain has TRBV5-1 and TRBJ1-4; D might be TRBD1 (5 bases). The CDR3 totals 15 residues. Germline V lookup: CDR1 SGHRS, CDR2 YFSETQ. Trimming pared 4 bases from V and 8 bases from J, leaving 18 bases between. The sequenced CDR3 bases are TGCGCCAGCAGCCCAGGGACTTTACCCCGGGAAAAA. Protein: CASSPGTLPREK. The full CDR3 sequence reads CASSPGTLPREKLFF.

Note on this clone: The read is 3 residues too short to cover the CDR3 end, so that end is filled in from the germline J gene. V is TRBV23-1 and J is TRBJ2-1; perhaps TRBD1 as D (5 bases). TRBV23-1 is recorded as an ORF, its role being uncertain. V shed 4 bases and J shed 6 bases, with 10 bases lying between them. This CDR3 has 13 amino acids. The CDR3: CASSLKDSNEQFF. The sequenced part of the CDR3 DNA is TGCGCCAGCAGTCTGAAAGACAGCAATGAG.

About this clone: Read coverage stops 3 residues before the CDR3 terminus; the germline J gene supplies the remainder. V usage is TRBV18 and J usage is TRBJ2-3; D remains ambiguous. CDR1 KGHSH and CDR2 LQKENI come from the germline V gene. Trimming removed 4 bases at V and 1 base at J, with 3 bases between. CDR3 length equals 12 residues. Incomplete CDR3 DNA: TGTGCCAGCTCACTAGGCACAGATACG. Its protein is CASSLGTDT. From start to end, the CDR3 is CASSLGTDTQYF.

This chain's CDR3 is CASHKQDKYNEQFF. Partial CDR3 DNA: TGCGCCAGCCACAAACAGGACAAATACAATGAG. The V and J genes are TRBV5-1 and TRBJ2-1; TRBD1 might be the D (5 bases). The read ends 3 residues before the CDR3 terminus; that terminus is restored from the germline J gene. CDR1 and CDR2 (germline): SGHRS, YFSETQ. V lost 7 bases, J lost 4 bases, and 15 bases lay in between. The CDR3 is 14 residues long. The full variable domain, completed using reference TRBV5-1 and TRBJ2-1, is KAGVTQTPRYLIKTRGQQVTLSCSPISGHRSVSWYQQTPGQGLQFLFEYFSETQRNKGNFPGRFSGRQFSNSRSEMNVSTLELGDSALYLCASHKQDKYNEQFFGPGTRLTVL.

Of note for this clone: The missing CDR3 end, 3 residues past where the read stops, is filled in from the germline J gene. The genes are TRBV30 and TRBJ1-1, with D unresolved. Germline lookup yields CDR1 GTSNPN and CDR2 SVGIG (reference sequence). This CDR3 contains 14 residues. Trimming pared 8 bases from V and 0 bases from J, leaving 16 bases between. CDR3 in amino acids: CARRPPQVNTEAFF. The DNA read from the CDR3 is TGTGCCCGACGACCGCCGCAGGTGAACACTGAA.

In the case of this clone: The CDR3 end lies 3 residues beyond the end of the read and is filled in from the germline J gene. The genes are TRBV28 and TRBJ2-5, with 16 bases aligning to TRBD2. Looked up from germline, CDR1 is MDHEN and CDR2 is SYDVKM. This CDR3 has 20 amino acids. The J segment lost 5 bases and the V segment lost 2 bases, leaving 14 bases of the junction unmatched. The covered CDR3 bases are TGTGCCAGCAGTTTACTTTCGGGACTAGCGGGGGGGCAAGTTTTGGAGACC. Translated, it gives CASSLLSGLAGGQVLET. The whole CDR3 sequence reads CASSLLSGLAGGQVLETQYF.

Concerning this clone itself: The read gets to within 3 residues of the CDR3 end, and the germline J gene fills in the rest. The chain has TRBV5-3 and TRBJ2-2; the D is unclear. TRBV5-3 is given ORF status, its function remaining uncertain. Trimming stripped 2 bases from V and 0 bases from J, with 11 bases between. The CDR3 spans 16 residues. The CDR3 is CARSFFFTPNTGELFF. The CDR3 bases that were read are TGTGCCAGAAGCTTCTTCTTCACACCGAACACCGGGGAG.

Turning to this clone: The read halts 3 residues ahead of the CDR3 end, with the missing end drawn from the germline J gene. The V call is TRBV7-6, the J call TRBJ2-5; D is unresolved. Germline lookup yields CDR1 SGHVS and CDR2 FNYEAQ. This CDR3 is 15 amino acids long. Trimming removed 5 bases from V and 2 bases from J, with 15 bases in between. CDR3 DNA (partial): TGTGCCAGCAGCCAGCCCGGTGCAGGTCAAGAGACC. Amino acids: CASSQPGAGQET. The CDR3 as a whole reads CASSQPGAGQETQYF.

Notes on this clone: Read sequence stops 3 residues before the CDR3 end, and the germline J gene provides the missing end. The J gene is TRBJ1-2, the V gene TRBV2; D unclear. This CDR3 is built from 15 residues. V lost 5 bases to trimming and J lost 3 bases, with 16 bases between them. Germline V gives CDR1 SNHLY, CDR2 FYNNEI. CDR3 sequence reads: CASSPEIGLYYGYTF. The DNA read from the CDR3 is TGTGCCAGCAGTCCCGAAATCGGACTATACTATGGC.

Worth noting for this clone: The read is 3 residues too short to cover the CDR3 end, so that end is filled in from the germline J gene. The chain couples TRBV5-5 to TRBJ2-4, with D hard to call. The length of the CDR3 is 15 residues. The ends were cut back, 1 base at V and 2 bases at J, with 10 bases in the middle. Germline loops: CDR1 SGHKS, CDR2 YYEKEE (reference sequence). The DNA read from the CDR3 is TGTGCCAGCAGCTTGAGTACTGATACCAAAAACATT. It yields the protein CASSLSTDTKNI. The CDR3 in its entirety is CASSLSTDTKNIQYF.

A word on this clone: Read data end 3 residues before the CDR3 end; the end is taken from the germline J gene. The chain has TRBV7-9 and TRBJ2-3; 8 bases map to TRBD2. CDR3 length equals 15 residues. Germline values: CDR1 SEHNR, CDR2 FQNEAQ (reference sequence). The ends lost 5 bases at V and 5 bases at J; junction bases unmatched: 9. CDR3 in amino acids: CASSLGLARGDTQYF. The sequenced part of the CDR3 DNA is TGTGCCAGCAGCCTAGGACTAGCCCGGGGAGATACG.

Of note for this clone: The sequenced fragment ends 3 residues before the CDR3 boundary, so the rest is inferred from the germline J gene. The V and J genes are TRBV10-3 and TRBJ1-1; D may be TRBD1 (5 bases). This CDR3 comprises 13 residues. In germline, CDR1 is ENHRY, CDR2 SYGVKD. The CDR3 region is CAISESYRTEAFF. The DNA read from the CDR3 is TGTGCCATCAGTGAGTCCTACAGGACCGAA.

For this clone: The read falls 3 residues short of the CDR3 end, and the missing part is taken from the germline J gene. J is TRBJ2-2 and V is TRBV24-1, with 8 positions matching TRBD2. The CDR3 is 14 amino acids. Germline trimming cut 7 bases from V and 3 bases from J; bases unmatched to any gene: 3. Germline CDR1 is KGHDR and CDR2 is SFDVKD. CDR3 DNA, as far as it was read: TGTGCCACCAGCGGGGGGGCCGACACCGGGGAG. Residues: CATSGGADTGE. The full CDR3 protein is CATSGGADTGELFF.

The CDR3 protein is CASSAGEQETQYF. Partial CDR3 DNA: TGTGCCAGCAGCGCGGGGGAACAAGAGACC. The chain has TRBV6-4 and TRBJ2-5; TRBD2 agrees at 7 bases. The read gets to within 3 residues of the CDR3 end, and the germline J gene fills in the rest. This CDR3 contains 13 residues. The junction had 3 bases not matched to a gene; V was cut back by 6 bases and J by 2 bases. The V gene's germline CDR1 is MRHNA and CDR2 SNTAGT.

Comments on this clone: The read stops 3 residues short of the end of the CDR3; the missing end is completed from the germline J gene. This chain uses TRBV19 with TRBJ1-5, with 7 nucleotides matching TRBD1. The J segment lost 0 bases and the V segment lost 3 bases, leaving 5 bases of the junction unmatched. This CDR3 comprises 16 residues. Germline V gives CDR1 LNHDA, CDR2 SQIVND (reference sequence). The CDR3 loop is CASSIWGQYSNQPQHF. CDR3 DNA, as far as it was read: TGTGCCAGTAGTATTTGGGGACAGTATAGCAATCAGCCC.

CDR3 protein: CASSDGSSGNTIYF. The covered CDR3 bases are TGTGCCAGCAGTGACGGTTCCTCTGGAAACACC. The chain couples TRBV6-1 to TRBJ1-3, with unresolved D. Read sequence stops 3 residues before the CDR3 end, and the germline J gene provides the missing end. The germline CDR1 and CDR2 sequences are MNHNS and SASEGT. The CDR3 loop spans 14 amino acids. Trimming cost V 3 bases and J 0 bases, with 6 bases left between them.

With regard to this clone: The observed sequence ends 3 residues before the CDR3 terminus, with the missing tail filled in from the germline J gene. The chain uses TRBV28 and TRBJ2-7; weak D call: TRBD1 (6 bases). The CDR3 totals 13 residues. V was shortened by 6 bases and J by 3 bases, with 12 bases between the two germline ends. Germline-derived CDR1 and CDR2 are MDHEN and SYDVKM. The DNA read from the CDR3 is TGTGCCAGCAGGAAGGGACAAAGCTACGAG. Amino acids: CASRKGQSYE. The full CDR3 sequence reads CASRKGQSYEQYF.

Of note for this clone: The sequence runs out 3 residues before the end of the CDR3; the remainder is reconstructed from the germline J gene. The rearrangement links TRBV14 to TRBJ1-1; no reliable D call. The V end was cut by 3 bases, the J end by 3 bases, with 8 bases between. Germline-derived CDR1 and CDR2 are SGHDN and FVKESK. CDR3 size: 13 residues. The DNA read from the CDR3 is TGTGCCAGCAGCCAGATGTTAGACACTGAA. It yields the protein CASSQMLDTE. The entire CDR3 sequence reads CASSQMLDTEAFF.

With regard to this clone: The CDR3 end is not reached by the read, which stops 3 residues before it; the germline J gene fills it in. Other nucleotide sequences in the sample specify the same CDR3. The gene calls are TRBV5-1 and TRBJ1-1, with D perhaps TRBD1 (5 bases). The germline CDR1 and CDR2 sequences are SGHRS and YFSETQ. Trimming left V 0 bases short and J 4 bases short, with 10 bases between. The length of the CDR3 is 14 residues. The part of the CDR3 DNA that was read is TGCGCCAGCAGCTTGGATCAGGGAAGCACTGAA. Amino acid sequence: CASSLDQGSTE. In full, the CDR3 reads CASSLDQGSTEAFF.

About this clone itself: The read ends 3 residues shy of where the CDR3 ends; the end is completed using the germline J gene. The V call is TRBV5-1, the J call TRBJ2-1; TRBD2 agrees at 8 bases. This CDR3 region has 14 residues. Germline V CDR1 and CDR2: SGHRS, YFSETQ. V dropped 4 bases and J dropped 2; count of bases not matched to a gene: 2. CDR3 region: CASSPGLAYNEQFF. CDR3 DNA, as far as it was read: TGCGCCAGCAGCCCGGGACTAGCCTACAATGAG.

On this clone: The read is 3 residues too short to cover the CDR3 end, so that end is filled in from the germline J gene. The chain recombines TRBV6-1 with TRBJ2-3; TRBD2 agrees at 10 bases. Germline CDR1 MNHNS, CDR2 SASEGT. This CDR3 has 15 amino acids. The sequenced CDR3 bases are TGTGCCAGCAGTGGGCTAGCGGGGGAAAGGACGACG. Its protein product is CASSGLAGERTT. The whole CDR3 sequence reads CASSGLAGERTTQYF.

Comments on this clone: The read halts 3 residues ahead of the CDR3 end, with the missing end drawn from the germline J gene. The chain recombines TRBV2 with TRBJ2-4; no definite D call. With 4 bases removed from V and 0 bases from J, the gap between germline ends came to 10 bases. The germline CDR1 and CDR2 sequences are SNHLY and FYNNEI. This CDR3 is built from 15 residues. The CDR3 sequence: CASSAPPVAKNIQYF. Incomplete CDR3 DNA: TGTGCCAGCAGTGCCCCGCCAGTAGCCAAAAACATT.

In the case of this clone: The read stops 3 residues short of the end of the CDR3; the missing end is completed from the germline J gene. The V and J genes are TRBV12-3 or TRBV12-4 and TRBJ2-7; 7 nucleotides line up with TRBD1. The CDR3 covers 15 residues. Unmatched junction bases numbered 10, after V lost 3 bases and J lost 5 bases. CDR3 sequence: CASSFSVTGSHEQYF. CDR3 DNA, as far as it was read: TGTGCCAGCAGTTTTTCTGTGACAGGGTCACACGAG.

As regards this clone: From the germline J gene comes the end of the CDR3, since the read stops 3 residues before it. J is TRBJ2-3 and V is TRBV5-1, with 12 bases matching TRBD1. The germline CDR1 and CDR2 sequences are SGHRS and YFSETQ. The J segment lost 6 bases and the V segment lost 2 bases, leaving 7 bases of the junction unmatched. This CDR3 spans 16 amino acids. The part of the CDR3 DNA that was read is TGCGCCAGCAGCTTAACCGGGACAGGGGGCTCGGATACG. It specifies CASSLTGTGGSDT. The entire CDR3 protein is CASSLTGTGGSDTQYF.

Concerning this clone: With the read ending 3 residues before the CDR3 end, the germline J gene is used to fill in that end. V is TRBV25-1 and J is TRBJ2-5; 9 bases line up with TRBD1. The CDR3 is 15 residues long. The V and J ends lost 3 bases and 5 bases, in that order; junction bases with no gene match: 7. Looked up from germline, CDR1 is MGHDK and CDR2 is SYGVNS. The part of the CDR3 DNA that was read is TGTGCCAGCAGTGATTGGACAGGGGAATTGGAGACC. Translated: CASSDWTGELET. The full CDR3 is CASSDWTGELETQYF.

Worth noting for this clone: Read coverage stops 3 residues before the CDR3 terminus; the germline J gene supplies the remainder. The chain is built from TRBV7-2 and TRBJ1-5; unclear D gene. Germline CDR1 is SGHTA and CDR2 is FQGNSA. V was trimmed by 0 bases and J by 4 bases, leaving 7 bases between them. The CDR3 consists of 14 residues. CDR3 DNA (partial): TGTGCCAGCAGCTTAGCTCTAGGTAATCAGCCC. Its protein is CASSLALGNQP. The CDR3 reads in full as CASSLALGNQPQHF.